Sequencing of this TCR beta chain was carried out in a study of a mutant IDH1 vaccine in newly diagnosed glioma. Study summary: Radiotherapy alone preceded vaccination by 4-6 weeks; alternatively, vaccination started with temozolomide cycles. The study, taken as a whole, reports: Among patients, 93.3% showed immune responses induced by the vaccine. Pseudoprogression appeared independent of alterations in top peripheral clonotypes.

This CDR3 has 16 residues. The germline CDR1 and CDR2 sequences are SGHDN and FVKESK. The J segment lost 5 bases and the V segment lost 1 base, leaving 9 bases of the junction unmatched. Assay used: immunoSEQ multiplex PCR; TCRdb lists only in-frame clones, some missing. The sample yields roughly 56,000 clones, less than 80% seen once. Specified time point: week 47, end of study. Vaccination used 300 ug of mutant IDH1 20-mer peptide per dose, with topical imiquimod. Astrocytomas that were new, WHO grade 3 or 4, IDH1-mutant and ATRX-lost were present in the donors. About this clone itself: Its antigen remains unidentified.

The sample was PBMCs, taken from a glioma patient whose treatment included an IDH1 peptide vaccine. This TCR was sampled from a man in his fifties or sixties with glioma. The V and J genes are TRBV14 and TRBJ2-5, with TRBD2 matching 8 bases. CDR3 sequence reads: CASSQVRGLVGETQYF. CDR3 in DNA: TGTGCCAGCAGCCAAGTCCGGGGACTAGTCGGGGAGACCCAGTACTTC.